These 26 T cell receptor beta chains originate from one sample sequenced in a study of blood T cells in healthy people across ages. Next came a second PCR, run for about 7 to 12 cycles, which used a sample-barcoded 5' primer along with a J-beta primer mix. From the 5' RACE reads, TCRdb called clonotypes with MiXCR, one entry per CDR3 protein. The repertoire consists of hundreds of thousands of distinct CDR3 sequences, with over 45% occurring once and the leading ten covering about 32%. Sequencing input: blood. The receptors derive from a woman aged 60-75 years in good health.

The chain carries TRBV6-2 or TRBV6-3 and TRBJ2-3, with D unclear. CDR3 length: 13 amino acids. V was shortened by 2 bases and J by 2 bases, with 5 bases between the two germline ends. From germline, CDR1 is MNHEY and CDR2 SVGEGT. The CDR3 here is CASSYTSTDTQYF. The CDR3 DNA reads TGTGCCAGCAGTTACACCTCCACAGATACGCAGTATTTT.

Turning to this clonotype: An end of the junction differs from the germline gene, which may be a read error. V gene TRBV20-1 combines with J gene TRBJ2-7; TRBD2 matches at 8 bases. This CDR3 region has 15 residues. The germline V gene encodes CDR1 DFQATT and CDR2 SNEGSKA (reference sequence). The CDR3 sequence is CSARSGGGDSYEQYF. CDR3 bases: TGCAGCGCTAGGTCGGGAGGGGGGGATTCCTACGAGCAGTACTTC.

This clonotype was seen more than once but under ten times. The V gene is TRBV20-1, the J gene TRBJ2-3; 10 nucleotides match TRBD1. CDR3 length: 16 residues. J gave up 0 bases and V 3 bases, and 6 bases lay outside the gene matches. Per the germline V gene, CDR1 is DFQATT and CDR2 is SNEGSKA (reference sequence). The CDR3 region has the DNA TGCAGTGCTAGCGAAGACAGGGGGCCTAGCACAGATACGCAGTATTTT. Its translation: CSASEDRGPSTDTQYF.

This clonotype was seen repeatedly, ten times or more. This chain joins TRBV12-3 or TRBV12-4 and TRBJ1-1; no definite D call. The length of the CDR3 is 12 residues. V dropped 4 bases and J dropped 0 bases, with 3 bases sitting between them. The CDR3 is CASSYLNTEAFF. The DNA of the CDR3 is TGTGCCAGCAGTTACCTGAACACTGAAGCTTTCTTT.

This clonotype came up a few times. The chain uses TRBV20-1 and TRBJ2-5; D not resolved. Germline V gene lookup returns CDR1 DFQATT and CDR2 SNEGSKA (reference sequence). V lost 0 bases and J lost 11, with 19 bases in between. This CDR3 is 14 amino acids long. CDR3: CSARDPARNNEQYF. The CDR3, as DNA: TGCAGTGCTAGAGATCCAGCGAGGAACAATGAGCAGTACTTC.

This clonotype was counted a few times. The chain couples TRBV7-2 to TRBJ2-3; unclear D gene. CDR3 size: 13 residues. The V gene lost 8 bases and the J gene lost 6 bases, with 15 bases spanning the gap. Germline values: CDR1 SGHTA, CDR2 FQGNSA. The CDR3 bases are TGTGCCAGCGCGCAACCTGGGTCCGATACGCAGTATTTT. This encodes CASAQPGSDTQYF. Complete variable domain (other parts from reference TRBV7-2 and TRBJ2-3): GAGVSQSPSNKVTEKGKDVELRCDPISGHTALYWYRQSLGQGLEFLIYFQGNSAPDKSGLPSDRFSAERTGGSVSTLTIQRTQQEDSAVYLCASAQPGSDTQYFGPGTRLTVL.

This clonotype was recorded at least ten times. The chain joins TRBV28 to TRBJ2-3; unclear D gene. CDR3 length: 15 amino acids. Trimming left V 7 bases short and J 2 bases short, with 16 bases between. Germline values: CDR1 MDHEN, CDR2 SYDVKM. CDR3 bases: TGTGCCAGCACCTCACCAACACTCCTCACAGATACGCAGTATTTT. Translation gives CASTSPTLLTDTQYF.

The chain uses TRBV21-1 and TRBJ1-6; the D call of TRBD1 is as the table states it, not checked on the DNA. TRBV21-1 is a pseudogene segment. CDR3 length equals 16 residues. The CDR3 DNA reads as TGTGCCAGCAGGAGACTGAGGGACAGTTTAAATTCACCCCTCCACTTT. Encoded protein: CASRRLRDSLNSPLHF.

The chain carries TRBV27 and TRBJ2-1; 9 bases align to TRBD1. Germline lookup yields CDR1 MNHEY and CDR2 SMNVEV (reference sequence). The CDR3 is made up of 16 amino acids. The V gene end was trimmed by 5 bases and the J gene end by 0 bases; junction bases not matched to a gene: 5. Written as DNA, the CDR3 is TGTGCCAGCAGTACGGACAGGGGACCCTCCTACAATGAGCAGTTCTTC. This codes for CASSTDRGPSYNEQFF.

This sequence joins TRBV7-2 and TRBJ2-7; D is undetermined. Germline-derived CDR1 and CDR2 are SGHTA and FQGNSA. Trimming shortened V by 8 bases and J by 0 bases, and 14 bases separated the two germline ends. The CDR3 has 14 amino acids. This CDR3 reads CASSVSVGSYEQYF. CDR3 bases: TGTGCCAGCTCTGTCTCTGTTGGCTCCTACGAGCAGTACTTC. Based on the CDR3 plus reference TRBV7-2 and TRBJ2-7, the full variable domain is GAGVSQSPSNKVTEKGKDVELRCDPISGHTALYWYRQSLGQGLEFLIYFQGNSAPDKSGLPSDRFSAERTGGSVSTLTIQRTQQEDSAVYLCASSVSVGSYEQYFGPGTRLTVT.

The J gene is TRBJ2-7, the V gene TRBV3-1; D uncertain. The CDR3 sequence is 14 residues long. Per germline, CDR1 LGHDT and CDR2 YNNKEL (reference sequence). The V end was cut by 5 bases, the J end by 0 bases, with 11 bases between. The CDR3, as DNA: TGTGCCAGCAGCGCCGTCTGGAGCTCCTACGAGCAGTACTTC. Encoded protein: CASSAVWSSYEQYF.

This chain uses TRBV20-1 with TRBJ2-1; 8 bases map to TRBD2. The CDR3 has 16 amino acids. J gave up 1 base and V 5 bases, and 10 bases lay outside the gene matches. Per germline, CDR1 DFQATT and CDR2 SNEGSKA (reference sequence). In DNA, the CDR3 is TGCAGTGCTCCTGTTCGGGAGGGCCCGTCCTACAATGAGCAGTTCTTC. This sequence encodes CSAPVREGPSYNEQFF.

This sequence joins TRBV9 and TRBJ2-3, with 7 nucleotides matching TRBD2. The CDR3 length is 16 residues. After removal of 4 bases from V and 0 bases from J, the junction contained 8 bases not matched to a gene. Germline V CDR1 and CDR2: SGDLS, YYNGEE. The CDR3 nucleotides are TGTGCCAGCAGCACCCACCCTAGCGGTAGCACAGATACGCAGTATTTT. Protein product: CASSTHPSGSTDTQYF.

This chain connects TRBV29-1 to TRBJ2-2, with 10 bases lining up with TRBD2. The CDR3 has 17 residues. Trimming at V came to 4 bases and at J to 2 bases, leaving 10 bases not matched to a gene. The germline V gene has CDR1 SQVTM and CDR2 ANQGSEA. The CDR3 region is CSVGPRLAGDNTGELFF. Here the CDR3 DNA reads TGCAGCGTTGGTCCCCGACTAGCGGGTGATAACACCGGGGAGCTGTTTTTT.

The rearrangement uses TRBV11-1 and TRBJ2-7, with 7 bases fitting TRBD2. Germline lookup yields CDR1 SGHAT and CDR2 FQDESV (reference sequence). This CDR3 has 13 amino acids. V was pared by 5 bases and J by 7 bases, with 8 bases of the junction left unmatched. The CDR3, as DNA: TGTGCCAGCAGCCGACAACTAGCGTCTGAGCAGTACTTC. This sequence encodes CASSRQLASEQYF.

This chain's CDR3 is CASSATGGSYEQYF. CDR3 nucleotides: TGTGCCAGCAGCGCAACAGGGGGATCCTACGAGCAGTACTTC. This rearrangement joins TRBV9 to TRBJ2-7, with TRBD1 matching 8 bases. The CDR3 length is 14 residues. Germline CDR1 SGDLS, CDR2 YYNGEE. The J segment lost 1 base and the V segment lost 3 bases, leaving 3 bases of the junction unmatched.

This clonotype was counted many times. The chain carries TRBV9 and TRBJ2-3; possible D gene TRBD2, 5 bases. V lost 4 bases and J lost 0, with 15 bases in between. The CDR3 runs to 16 residues. CDR1 is SGDLS and CDR2 is YYNGEE in the germline V gene. The CDR3 region has the DNA TGTGCCAGCAGCTTAGAGGGTGGGGAGAGCACAGATACGCAGTATTTT. It specifies CASSLEGGESTDTQYF. Full variable domain (rest looked up from reference TRBV9 and TRBJ2-3): DSGVTQTPKHLITATGQRVTLRCSPRSGDLSVYWYQQSLDQGLQFLIQYYNGEERAKGNILERFSAQQFPDLHSELNLSSLELGDSALYFCASSLEGGESTDTQYFGPGTRLTVL.

This clonotype was seen once. The rearrangement uses TRBV6-2 or TRBV6-3 and TRBJ2-5; maybe TRBD1 (5 bases). CDR3 length: 15 residues. Germline assignment: CDR1 MNHEY and CDR2 SVGEGT. Trimming shortened V by 5 bases and J by 3 bases, and 16 bases separated the two germline ends. The CDR3 DNA reads TGTGCCAGCAGTCAGGGAAGTGTAGTGGAAGAGACCCAGTACTTC. Protein: CASSQGSVVEETQYF.

This chain links TRBV29-1 with TRBJ2-5, with D perhaps given as TRBD1 or TRBD2 (5 bases each). V was cut by 4 bases and J by 3 bases, with 18 bases left in between. The germline CDR1 and CDR2 sequences are SQVTM and ANQGSEA. This CDR3 comprises 15 residues. CDR3 in amino acids: CSVGAGHQGEETQYF. The CDR3 DNA sequence: TGCAGCGTTGGGGCAGGACACCAGGGAGAAGAGACCCAGTACTTC.

This clonotype was recorded a few times. This chain connects TRBV20-1 to TRBJ2-3; 9 bases align to TRBD2. CDR3 length: 15 amino acids. Unmatched junction bases numbered 13, after V lost 2 bases and J lost 10 bases. Germline V gene data show CDR1 as DFQATT and CDR2 as SNEGSKA (reference sequence). The CDR3 DNA reads as TGCAGTGCTAGAAGTACCGGGACTAGCCCGTGGTCGCAGTATTTT. It specifies CSARSTGTSPWSQYF.

The chain employs TRBV7-3 and TRBJ1-4, with 8 bases lining up with TRBD1. CDR1 is SGHTA and CDR2 is FQGTGA in the germline V gene. This CDR3 is 16 amino acids long. V lost 3 bases to trimming and J lost 7 bases; unmatched junction nucleotides: 10. The CDR3 nucleotides are TGTGCCAGCAGCTTTTCGCTACAGGGGGTTGGTGAAAAACTGTTTTTT. It is translated as CASSFSLQGVGEKLFF.

The V gene is TRBV4-3, the J gene TRBJ2-1, with TRBD1 as a possible D gene (6 bases). The CDR3 has 19 residues. Trimming stripped 6 bases from V and 4 bases from J, with 28 bases between. The germline V gene encodes CDR1 LGHNA and CDR2 YSLEER. The DNA of the CDR3 is TGCGCCAGCAGTCAAAAACCGGCGCGCGACAGGACCTATTACAATGAGCAGTTCTTC. Translation: CASSQKPARDRTYYNEQFF.

This chain joins TRBV6-2 or TRBV6-3 and TRBJ2-5; 9 nucleotides match TRBD2. The DNA end favors TRBJ2-7, so the J call may be wrong. This CDR3 has 14 amino acids. CDR1 and CDR2 from the germline V gene are MNHEY and SVGEGT. CDR3 sequence: CASRRSGGLYEQYF. The CDR3 nucleotides are TGTGCCAGCAGGCGTAGCGGGGGCCTTTACGAGCAGTACTTC.

The chain joins TRBV7-2 to TRBJ2-1; D uncertain. The V end was cut by 6 bases, the J end by 7 bases, with 10 bases between. The CDR3 is 12 amino acids. Germline V gene lookup returns CDR1 SGHTA and CDR2 FQGNSA. CDR3 coding DNA: TGTGCCAGCAGTCGCCAGATTAATGAGCAGTTCTTC. It specifies CASSRQINEQFF.

The chain couples TRBV5-1 to TRBJ1-1; 7 nucleotides match TRBD1. CDR1 is SGHRS, CDR2 YFSETQ, per germline. With 4 bases clipped from V and 5 bases from J, the junction kept 8 bases outside the gene matches. The CDR3 contains 14 residues. The CDR3 protein is CASSPQGGATEAFF. CDR3 DNA sequence: TGCGCCAGCAGCCCCCAGGGGGGTGCGACTGAAGCTTTCTTT.

The rearrangement joins TRBV20-1 to TRBJ2-1; 7 bases line up with TRBD2. J gave up 3 bases and V 3 bases, and 8 bases lay outside the gene matches. CDR3 length: 15 amino acids. Germline V gives CDR1 DFQATT, CDR2 SNEGSKA (reference sequence). The CDR3 reads CSARGSGIFYNEQFF. The CDR3 DNA reads TGCAGTGCTAGGGGGAGCGGGATATTCTACAATGAGCAGTTCTTC.